This TCR beta chain is drawn from a study of control samples from healthy donors and cancer patients. Clones were sequenced by immunoSEQ multiplex PCR, and TCRdb holds only the in-frame ones, with some missing. The table lists around 41,000 clones, approximately 94% of them singletons. Material for sequencing was blood. The sequence came from a man between 60 and 75 years old in good health.

This CDR3 is CASSLGLGEQYF. CDR3 coding DNA: TGTGCCAGCAGCTTGGGGCTAGGCGAGCAGTACTTC. The rearrangement joins TRBV5-4 to TRBJ2-7; D ambiguous. Trimming shortened V by 0 bases and J by 6 bases, and 7 bases separated the two germline ends. From germline, CDR1 is SGHNT and CDR2 YYREEE (reference sequence). The length of the CDR3 is 12 residues.